Shown below are 5 T cell receptor beta chains from a single sample sequenced in a study of blood T cell repertoires in COVID-19. Method: immunoSEQ multiplex PCR; TCRdb's copy keeps in-frame clones and lacks some. Of a few hundred thousand clones listed, 80% to 90% are singletons. The source material was PBMCs or T cells enriched from blood (not recorded which). The receptors shown here come from a man aged 18 to 35 with acute COVID-19.

This chain links TRBV28 with TRBJ1-2; D call uncertain. Germline CDR1 is MDHEN and CDR2 is SYDVKM. The V and J ends lost 6 bases and 11 bases respectively, with 19 bases between them. CDR3 size: 13 residues. CDR3: CASREGTLGGYTF. The CDR3 DNA sequence: TGTGCCAGCAGGGAGGGAACTTTAGGAGGGTACACCTTC.

V is TRBV27 and J is TRBJ2-7; tentatively, D is TRBD1 (6 bases). Germline-derived CDR1 and CDR2 are MNHEY and SMNVEV (reference sequence). The V gene lost 6 bases and the J gene lost 4 bases, with 16 bases spanning the gap. The length of the CDR3 is 14 residues. The CDR3 nucleotides read TGTGCCAGCAGCTACAGGGTAGGGTATTACGAGCAGTACTTC. Residues: CASSYRVGYYEQYF.

This sequence joins TRBV19 and TRBJ1-2; 9 positions agree with TRBD1. Trimming cost V 4 bases and J 5 bases; bases outside gene matches: 2. The germline CDR1 and CDR2 sequences are LNHDA and SQIVND (reference sequence). The CDR3 is 13 residues long. DNA of the CDR3: TGTGCCAGTAGTACCGGGACAGGGTATGGCTACACCTTC. It codes for CASSTGTGYGYTF.

V gene TRBV9 combines with J gene TRBJ2-7, with 7 positions matching TRBD1. V lost 3 bases and J lost 0; bases outside the gene matches: 9. The CDR3 length is 16 residues. Germline CDR1 and CDR2: SGDLS and YYNGEE. As DNA, the CDR3 is TGTGCCAGCAGCGCCAGGGACAGCCTGAGCTCCTACGAGCAGTACTTC. As protein: CASSARDSLSSYEQYF.

This chain connects TRBV6-2 or TRBV6-3 to TRBJ1-2; D is unclear. CDR3 length equals 14 residues. The V gene lost 0 bases and the J gene lost 4 bases, with 9 bases spanning the gap. The germline gives CDR1 MNHEY, CDR2 SVGEGT. The CDR3 reads CASSYSRQIYGYTF. The CDR3 DNA is TGTGCCAGCAGTTACTCGAGGCAAATCTATGGCTACACCTTC.